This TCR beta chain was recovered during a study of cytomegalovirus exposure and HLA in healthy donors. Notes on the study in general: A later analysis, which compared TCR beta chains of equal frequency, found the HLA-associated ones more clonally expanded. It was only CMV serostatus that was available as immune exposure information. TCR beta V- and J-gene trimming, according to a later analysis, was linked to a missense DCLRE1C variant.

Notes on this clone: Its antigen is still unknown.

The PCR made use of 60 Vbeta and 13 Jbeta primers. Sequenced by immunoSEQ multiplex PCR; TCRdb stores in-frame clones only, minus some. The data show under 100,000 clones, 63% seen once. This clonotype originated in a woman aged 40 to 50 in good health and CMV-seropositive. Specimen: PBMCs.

The CDR3 region has the DNA TGTGCCAGCAGCTCGACAGGGGATGCCTACGAGCAGTACTTC. Protein: CASSSTGDAYEQYF. The V gene is TRBV7-9, the J gene TRBJ2-7, with TRBD1 matching 8 bases. With 4 bases clipped from V and 2 bases from J, the junction kept 4 bases outside the gene matches. CDR1 is SEHNR and CDR2 is FQNEAQ in the germline V gene (reference sequence). The CDR3 spans 14 residues.